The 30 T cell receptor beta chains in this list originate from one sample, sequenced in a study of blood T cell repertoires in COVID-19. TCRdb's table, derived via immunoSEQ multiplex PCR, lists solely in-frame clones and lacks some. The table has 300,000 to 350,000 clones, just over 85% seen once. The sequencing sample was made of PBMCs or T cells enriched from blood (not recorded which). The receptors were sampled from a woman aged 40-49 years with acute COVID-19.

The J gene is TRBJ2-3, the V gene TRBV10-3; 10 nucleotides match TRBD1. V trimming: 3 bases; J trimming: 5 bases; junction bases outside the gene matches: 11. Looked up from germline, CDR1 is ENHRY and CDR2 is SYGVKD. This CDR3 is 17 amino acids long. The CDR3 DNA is TGTGCCATCAGTGAACCGGGACAGGGGTCCGGTAGAGATACGCAGTATTTT. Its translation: CAISEPGQGSGRDTQYF.

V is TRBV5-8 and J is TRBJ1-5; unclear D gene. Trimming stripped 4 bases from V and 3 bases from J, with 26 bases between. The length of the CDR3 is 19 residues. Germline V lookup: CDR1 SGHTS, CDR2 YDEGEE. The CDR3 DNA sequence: TGTGCCAGCAGCCCGGTTTGGAGGTACTTCCCAAAACACAATCAGCCCCAGCATTTT. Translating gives CASSPVWRYFPKHNQPQHF.

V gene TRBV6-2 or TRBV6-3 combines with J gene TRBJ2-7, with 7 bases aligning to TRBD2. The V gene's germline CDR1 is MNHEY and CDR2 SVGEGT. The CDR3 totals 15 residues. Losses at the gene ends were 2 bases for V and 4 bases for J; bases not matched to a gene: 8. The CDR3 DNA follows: TGTGCCAGCAGTTACACGGGAGGACCTTCATACGAGCAGTACTTC. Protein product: CASSYTGGPSYEQYF.

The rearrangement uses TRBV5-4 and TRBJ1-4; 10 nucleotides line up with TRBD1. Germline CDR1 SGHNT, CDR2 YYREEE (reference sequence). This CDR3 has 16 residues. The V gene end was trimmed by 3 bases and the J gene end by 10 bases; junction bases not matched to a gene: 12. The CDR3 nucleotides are TGTGCCAGCAGCTCACCTACCGGGACAGGGGAGGCAAAACTGTTTTTT. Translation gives CASSSPTGTGEAKLFF.

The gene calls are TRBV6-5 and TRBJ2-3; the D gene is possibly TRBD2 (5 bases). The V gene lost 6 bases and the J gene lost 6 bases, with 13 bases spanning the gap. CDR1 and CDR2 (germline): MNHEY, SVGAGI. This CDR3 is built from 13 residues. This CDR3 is CASRPTPGDTQYF. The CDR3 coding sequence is TGTGCCAGCAGGCCTACCCCGGGGGATACGCAGTATTTT.

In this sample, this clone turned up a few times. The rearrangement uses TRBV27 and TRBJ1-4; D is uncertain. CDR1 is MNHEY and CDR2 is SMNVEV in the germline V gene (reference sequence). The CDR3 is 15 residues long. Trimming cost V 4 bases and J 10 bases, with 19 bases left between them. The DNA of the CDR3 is TGTGCCAGCAGTTCCTCGACCGCCCAGGTTCGAAAACTGTTTTTT. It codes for CASSSSTAQVRKLFF.

The DNA for the CDR3 is TGTGCCAGCAGTGGACGAGCGGGAGGGGGCTTAAATGAGCAGTTCTTC. Translated, it gives CASSGRAGGGLNEQFF. The V gene is TRBV6-4, the J gene TRBJ2-1; 10 positions agree with TRBD2. Per the germline V gene, CDR1 is MRHNA and CDR2 is SNTAGT. V was pared by 4 bases and J by 7 bases, with 10 bases of the junction left unmatched. This CDR3 has 16 amino acids.

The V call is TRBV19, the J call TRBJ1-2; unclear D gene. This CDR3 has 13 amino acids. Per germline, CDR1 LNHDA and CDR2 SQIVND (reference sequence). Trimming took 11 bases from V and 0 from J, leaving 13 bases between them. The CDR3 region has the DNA TGTGCCTCCATGGGCCCAGCTAACTATGGCTACACCTTC. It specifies CASMGPANYGYTF.

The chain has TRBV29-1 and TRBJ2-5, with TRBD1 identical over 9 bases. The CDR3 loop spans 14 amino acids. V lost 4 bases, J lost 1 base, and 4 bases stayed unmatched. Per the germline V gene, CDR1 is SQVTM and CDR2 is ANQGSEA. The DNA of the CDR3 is TGCAGCGTTGGCTCACAGGGGGCCCAAGAGACCCAGTACTTC. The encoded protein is CSVGSQGAQETQYF.

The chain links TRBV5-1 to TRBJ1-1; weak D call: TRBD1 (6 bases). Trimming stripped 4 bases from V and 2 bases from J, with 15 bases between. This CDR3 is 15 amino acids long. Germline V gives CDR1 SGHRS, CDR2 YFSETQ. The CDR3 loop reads CASSGARGGNTEAFF. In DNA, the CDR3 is TGCGCCAGCAGCGGGGCCAGGGGCGGAAACACTGAAGCTTTCTTT.

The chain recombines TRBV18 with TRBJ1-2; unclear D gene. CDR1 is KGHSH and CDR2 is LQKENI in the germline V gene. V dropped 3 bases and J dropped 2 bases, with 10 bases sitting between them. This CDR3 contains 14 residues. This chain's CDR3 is CASSPQTGNYGYTF. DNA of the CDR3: TGTGCCAGCTCACCGCAGACGGGGAACTATGGCTACACCTTC.

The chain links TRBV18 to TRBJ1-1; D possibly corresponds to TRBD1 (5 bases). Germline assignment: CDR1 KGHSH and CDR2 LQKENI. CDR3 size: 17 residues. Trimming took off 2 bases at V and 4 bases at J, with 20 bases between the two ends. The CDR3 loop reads CASSPVPPGASGTEAFF. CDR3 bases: TGTGCCAGCTCACCAGTCCCGCCTGGGGCCTCAGGCACTGAAGCTTTCTTT.

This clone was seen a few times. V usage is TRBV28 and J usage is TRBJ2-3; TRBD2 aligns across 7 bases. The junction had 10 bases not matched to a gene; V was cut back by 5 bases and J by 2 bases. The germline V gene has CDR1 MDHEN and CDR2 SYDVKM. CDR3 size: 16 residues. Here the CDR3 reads CASSPIGGGFTDTQYF. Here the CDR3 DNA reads TGTGCCAGCAGTCCTATCGGGGGAGGGTTCACAGATACGCAGTATTTT.

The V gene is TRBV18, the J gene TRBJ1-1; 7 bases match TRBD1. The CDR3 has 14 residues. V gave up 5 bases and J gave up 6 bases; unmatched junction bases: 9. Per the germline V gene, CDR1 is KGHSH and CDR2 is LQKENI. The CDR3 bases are TGTGCCAGCTCAGACGGACAGGTATGGGCTGAAGCTTTCTTT. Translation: CASSDGQVWAEAFF.

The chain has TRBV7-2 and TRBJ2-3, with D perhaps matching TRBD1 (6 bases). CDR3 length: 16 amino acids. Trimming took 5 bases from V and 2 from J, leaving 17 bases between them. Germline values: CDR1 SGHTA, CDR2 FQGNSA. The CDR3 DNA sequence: TGTGCCAGCAGCCCGGGGATGGACAGAACCACAGATACGCAGTATTTT. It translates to CASSPGMDRTTDTQYF.

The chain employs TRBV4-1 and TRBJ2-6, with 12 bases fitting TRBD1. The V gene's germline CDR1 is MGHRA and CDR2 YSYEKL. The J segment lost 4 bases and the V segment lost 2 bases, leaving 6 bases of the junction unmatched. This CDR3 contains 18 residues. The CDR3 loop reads CASSQTGTGGLGANVLTF. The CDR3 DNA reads TGCGCCAGCAGCCAAACCGGGACAGGGGGCTTGGGGGCCAACGTCCTGACTTTC.

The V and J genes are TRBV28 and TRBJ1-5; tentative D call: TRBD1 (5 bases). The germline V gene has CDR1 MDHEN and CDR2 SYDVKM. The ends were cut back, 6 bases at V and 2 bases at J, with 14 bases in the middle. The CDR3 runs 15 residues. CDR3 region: CASSLWGEGNQPQHF. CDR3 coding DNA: TGTGCCAGCAGCCTCTGGGGGGAGGGCAATCAGCCCCAGCATTTT.

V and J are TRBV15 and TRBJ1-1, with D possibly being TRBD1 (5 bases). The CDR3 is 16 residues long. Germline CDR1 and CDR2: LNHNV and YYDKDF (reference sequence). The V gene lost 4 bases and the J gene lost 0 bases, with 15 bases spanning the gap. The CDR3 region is CATSTGPEGLNTEAFF. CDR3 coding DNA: TGTGCCACCAGCACAGGGCCCGAAGGCTTGAACACTGAAGCTTTCTTT.

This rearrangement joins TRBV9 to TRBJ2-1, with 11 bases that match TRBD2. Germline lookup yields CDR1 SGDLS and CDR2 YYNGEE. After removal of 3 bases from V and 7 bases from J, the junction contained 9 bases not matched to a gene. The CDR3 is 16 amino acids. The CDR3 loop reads CASSETSGTYSNEQFF. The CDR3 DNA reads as TGTGCCAGCAGCGAGACTAGCGGGACTTATTCGAATGAGCAGTTCTTC.

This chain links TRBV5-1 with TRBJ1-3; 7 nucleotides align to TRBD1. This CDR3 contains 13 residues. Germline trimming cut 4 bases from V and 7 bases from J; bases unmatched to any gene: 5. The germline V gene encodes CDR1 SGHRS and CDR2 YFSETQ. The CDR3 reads CASSTGERNTIYF. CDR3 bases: TGCGCCAGCAGCACAGGGGAGAGGAACACCATATATTTT. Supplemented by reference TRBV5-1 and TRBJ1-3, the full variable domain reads KAGVTQTPRYLIKTRGQQVTLSCSPISGHRSVSWYQQTPGQGLQFLFEYFSETQRNKGNFPGRFSGRQFSNSRSEMNVSTLELGDSALYLCASSTGERNTIYFGEGSWLTVV.

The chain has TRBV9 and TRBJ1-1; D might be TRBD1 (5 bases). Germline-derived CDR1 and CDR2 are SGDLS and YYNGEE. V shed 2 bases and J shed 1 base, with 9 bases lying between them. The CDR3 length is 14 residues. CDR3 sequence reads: CASSVTVSNTEAFF. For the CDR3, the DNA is TGTGCCAGCAGCGTGACAGTTTCGAACACTGAAGCTTTCTTT.

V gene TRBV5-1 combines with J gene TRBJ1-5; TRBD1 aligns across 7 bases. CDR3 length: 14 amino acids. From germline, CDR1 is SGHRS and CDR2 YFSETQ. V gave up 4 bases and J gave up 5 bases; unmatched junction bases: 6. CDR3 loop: CASSQTGRDQPQHF. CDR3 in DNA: TGCGCCAGCAGCCAGACAGGGAGAGATCAGCCCCAGCATTTT.

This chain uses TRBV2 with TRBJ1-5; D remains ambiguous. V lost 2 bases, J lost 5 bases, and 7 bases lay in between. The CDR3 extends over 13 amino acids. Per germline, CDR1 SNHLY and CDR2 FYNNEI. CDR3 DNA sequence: TGTGCCAGCAGTGAACGAGTGGATCAGCCCCAGCATTTT. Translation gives CASSERVDQPQHF.

The CDR3 DNA sequence: TGTGCCACCAGTGTAGGGGCGGTCACCGGGGAGCTGTTTTTT. Its protein is CATSVGAVTGELFF. This chain joins TRBV24-1 and TRBJ2-2; D might be TRBD1 (5 bases). The V end was cut by 5 bases, the J end by 4 bases, with 10 bases between. Germline loops: CDR1 KGHDR, CDR2 SFDVKD. CDR3 length: 14 amino acids.

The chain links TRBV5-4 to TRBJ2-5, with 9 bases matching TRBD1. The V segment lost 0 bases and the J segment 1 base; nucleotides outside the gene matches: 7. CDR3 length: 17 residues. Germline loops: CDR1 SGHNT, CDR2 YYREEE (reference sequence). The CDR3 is CASSLDQGQGPQETQYF. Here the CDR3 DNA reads TGTGCCAGCAGCTTGGATCAGGGACAGGGTCCCCAAGAGACCCAGTACTTC.

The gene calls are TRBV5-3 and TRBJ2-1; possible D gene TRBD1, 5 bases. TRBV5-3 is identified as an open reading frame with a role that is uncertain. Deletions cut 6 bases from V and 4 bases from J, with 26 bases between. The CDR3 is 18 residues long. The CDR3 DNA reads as TGTGCCAGAAATGTAGTATGGGGCAAGACTCCTTCTTACAATGAGCAGTTCTTC. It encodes CARNVVWGKTPSYNEQFF.

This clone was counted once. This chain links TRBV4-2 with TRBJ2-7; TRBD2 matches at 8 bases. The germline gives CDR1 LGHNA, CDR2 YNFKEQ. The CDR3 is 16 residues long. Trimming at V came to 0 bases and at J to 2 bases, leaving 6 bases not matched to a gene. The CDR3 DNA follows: TGTGCCAGCAGCCAAGATTGGAGCGGGGGTCCCTACGAGCAGTACTTC. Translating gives CASSQDWSGGPYEQYF.

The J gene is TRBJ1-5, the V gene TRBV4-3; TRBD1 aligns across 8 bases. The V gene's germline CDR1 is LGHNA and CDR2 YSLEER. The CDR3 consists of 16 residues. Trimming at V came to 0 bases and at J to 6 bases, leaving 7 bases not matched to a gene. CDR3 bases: TGCGCCAGCAGCCAAGAAGTCGGACAGGGATCTCAGCCCCAGCATTTT. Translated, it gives CASSQEVGQGSQPQHF.

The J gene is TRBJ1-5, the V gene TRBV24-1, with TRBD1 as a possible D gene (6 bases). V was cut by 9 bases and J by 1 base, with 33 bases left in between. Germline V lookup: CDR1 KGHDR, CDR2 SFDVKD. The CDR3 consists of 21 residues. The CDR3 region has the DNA TGTGCCACCGAGGTTAGGGGGGCTCTGGCTTGGGGGGGAGACAGCAATCAGCCCCAGCATTTT. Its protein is CATEVRGALAWGGDSNQPQHF.

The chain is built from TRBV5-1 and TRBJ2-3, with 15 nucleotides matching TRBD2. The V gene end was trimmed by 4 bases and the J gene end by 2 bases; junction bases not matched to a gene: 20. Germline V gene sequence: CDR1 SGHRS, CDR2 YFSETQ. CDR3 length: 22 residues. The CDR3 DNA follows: TGCGCCAGCAGCATCTTCCGGACTAGCGGGAGGGAAGGACGGGAGCTCACAGATACGCAGTATTTT. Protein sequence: CASSIFRTSGREGRELTDTQYF.